This T cell receptor (beta chain) came from a study of CD8 T cells in Susac syndrome. The authors reverse transcribed 0.5 to 1 ug RNA with random hexamers. TCRdb recomputed calls from the immunoSEQ multiplex PCR reads with MiXCR, one row per CDR3 protein. The sample lists 150,000 to 200,000 distinct CDR3 sequences, nearly 95% occurring once. From germline, CDR1 is SQVTM and CDR2 ANQGSEA. CDR3 length equals 13 residues. Between the trimmed V and J ends, which lost 8 bases and 4 bases, there was a span of 17 bases. The clonotype was recovered from a human donor with multiple sclerosis. The sample consisted of CD4+ T cells from PBMCs. The chain links TRBV29-1 to TRBJ1-1; D may be TRBD1 (6 bases). The CDR3 region has the DNA TGCAGCTCCAGCCGGGGGCAGGGCACTGAAGCTTTCTTT. It encodes CSSSRGQGTEAFF.